A selection of T cell receptor beta chains follows, all from one sample in a study of cytomegalovirus exposure and HLA in healthy donors. Clones were sequenced by immunoSEQ multiplex PCR, and TCRdb holds only the in-frame ones, with some missing. The data show more than 150,000 clones, with about 86% seen just once and under 2.5% held by the top ten. The sample was PBMCs. The receptors shown here come from a woman aged 25 to 45 in good health and CMV-seronegative. The CDR3 runs from the conserved cysteine through the conserved F or W. The D gene is left open where the match is weak. A clone size is listed for some rows: how often the clone was seen (once, few, many), or a class if it is expanded.

J,size,D,V,CDR3,DNA
TRBJ2-7,-,TRBD2,TRBV5-1,CASSFGGAIRHEQYF,TGCGCCAGCAGCTTCGGGGGGGCCATTCGCCACGAGCAGTACTTC
TRBJ1-4,-,-,TRBV7-9,CASSQTIPQSGAIGKLFF,TGTGCCAGCAGCCAAACCATCCCCCAGTCAGGGGCGATTGGAAAACTGTTTTTT
TRBJ2-2,-,-,TRBV27,CASSTPNTGELFF,TGTGCCAGCAGTACACCGAACACCGGGGAGCTGTTTTTT
TRBJ1-4,-,TRBD1,TRBV15,CATSRDRANEKLFF,TGTGCCACGTCAAGGGACAGGGCTAATGAAAAACTGTTTTTT
TRBJ1-5,-,TRBD1,TRBV28,CASSHTIQGGDQPQHF,TGTGCCAGCAGCCATACAATACAGGGGGGTGATCAGCCCCAGCATTTT
TRBJ1-1,-,TRBD1,TRBV10-1,CASTWDRESEAFF,TGCGCCAGCACATGGGACAGGGAGAGTGAAGCTTTCTTT
TRBJ1-1,once,TRBD1,TRBV19,CASSYRGRIGDTEAFF,TGTGCCAGTAGTTACAGGGGGCGGATCGGGGACACTGAAGCTTTCTTT
TRBJ2-1,-,-,TRBV2,CASSENLKQGPDGYNEQFF,TGTGCCAGCAGTGAAAACCTTAAACAGGGACCAGACGGTTACAATGAGCAGTTCTTC
TRBJ2-5,-,TRBD2,TRBV9,CASSPRGSGGETQYF,TGTGCCAGCAGCCCCCGTGGCAGCGGGGGGGAGACCCAGTACTTC
TRBJ1-5,-,-,TRBV7-8,CASSFGGFGSNQPQHF,TGTGCCAGCAGCTTCGGGGGGTTTGGGAGCAATCAGCCCCAGCATTTT
TRBJ2-5,-,TRBD1,TRBV28,CASSLGDRGLPIQETQYF,TGTGCCAGCAGTTTAGGGGACAGGGGGCTCCCTATCCAAGAGACCCAGTACTTC
TRBJ2-3,-,TRBD2,TRBV11-2,CASSLYSGRVEDTQYF,TGTGCCAGCAGCTTATATAGCGGGAGGGTCGAAGATACGCAGTATTTT
TRBJ1-1,-,-,TRBV19,CASSITRGTANTEAFF,TGTGCCAGTAGTATAACTAGAGGCACAGCGAACACTGAAGCTTTCTTT
TRBJ2-5,-,TRBD1,TRBV11-2,CASRGTGGGETQYF,TGTGCTTCGCGGGGGACAGGGGGCGGCGAGACCCAGTACTTC
TRBJ2-1,once,-,TRBV4-1,CASSQQYNEQFF,TGCGCCAGCAGCCAACAATACAATGAGCAGTTCTTC
TRBJ2-7,-,-,TRBV19,CASSIDRSYEQYF,TGTGCCAGTAGTATAGACAGGTCCTACGAGCAGTACTTC
TRBJ2-4,-,TRBD1,TRBV28,CAITDRVLAKNIQYF,TGTGCCATAACCGACAGGGTACTAGCCAAAAACATTCAGTACTTC
TRBJ2-7,few,-,TRBV4-1,CASSQDWGVLGEQYF,TGTGCCAGCAGCCAAGACTGGGGGGTGTTGGGGGAGCAGTACTTC
TRBJ2-7,-,-,TRBV6-1,CASSAGVYEQYF,TGTGCCAGCAGTGCCGGGGTTTACGAGCAGTACTTC
TRBJ1-1,-,-,TRBV10-3,CATREGVSTEAFF,TGTGCCACCAGGGAGGGAGTTAGCACTGAAGCTTTCTTT
TRBJ1-6,-,-,TRBV2,CASSVEEDSPLHF,TGTGCCAGCAGTGTGGAGGAGGATTCACCCCTCCACTTT
TRBJ1-1,-,-,TRBV4-3,CASSHDRREAFF,TGCGCCAGCAGCCATGACAGGCGAGAGGCTTTCTTT
TRBJ2-5,once,-,TRBV7-6,CASSLVASRTTLEETQYF,TGTGCCAGCAGCTTAGTAGCGAGCCGCACGACCTTAGAAGAGACCCAGTACTTC
TRBJ2-7,-,-,TRBV13,CASSLTTRNSYEQYF,TGTGCCAGCAGCTTAACGACACGTAACTCCTACGAGCAGTACTTC
TRBJ1-5,few,TRBD1,TRBV5-1,CASSATGISNQPQHF,TGCGCCAGCAGCGCGACAGGGATTAGCAATCAGCCCCAGCATTTT
TRBJ2-3,-,TRBD1,TRBV6-1,CASSEALPGGLTDTQYF,TGTGCCAGCAGTGAAGCGCTGCCAGGGGGCTTGACAGATACGCAGTATTTT
TRBJ1-5,few,-,TRBV13,CASSQQGNQPQHF,TGTGCCAGCAGCCAACAGGGAAATCAGCCCCAGCATTTT
TRBJ2-7,-,TRBD2,TRBV6-1,CASSEIGTSGRQYF,TGTGCCAGCAGTGAAATCGGGACTAGCGGACGACAGTACTTC
TRBJ2-7,-,TRBD1,TRBV6-5,CASRKDRGSYEQYF,TGTGCCAGCAGGAAGGACAGGGGGTCCTACGAGCAGTACTTC
TRBJ2-5,few,-,TRBV7-2,CASSLGTTHRGTQYF,TGTGCCAGCAGCTTAGGGACGACCCACCGGGGGACCCAGTACTTC